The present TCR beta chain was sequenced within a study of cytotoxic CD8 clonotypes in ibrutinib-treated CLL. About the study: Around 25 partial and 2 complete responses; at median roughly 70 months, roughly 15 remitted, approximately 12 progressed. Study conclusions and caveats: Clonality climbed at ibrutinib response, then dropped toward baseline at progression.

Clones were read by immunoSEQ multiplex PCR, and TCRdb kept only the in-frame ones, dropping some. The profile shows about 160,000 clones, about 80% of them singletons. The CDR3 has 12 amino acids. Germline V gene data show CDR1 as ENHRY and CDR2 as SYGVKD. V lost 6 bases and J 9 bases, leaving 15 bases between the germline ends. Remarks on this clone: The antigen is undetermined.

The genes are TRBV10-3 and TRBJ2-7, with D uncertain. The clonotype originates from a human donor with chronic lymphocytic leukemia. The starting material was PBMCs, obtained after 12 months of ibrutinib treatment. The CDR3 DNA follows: TGTGCCATCAGCGCCTCCCAGAGTGGGCAGTACTTC. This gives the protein CAISASQSGQYF.